This T cell receptor (beta chain) is drawn from a study of CD8 T cells in Susac syndrome. Reverse transcription used roughly 0.45 to 1 ug RNA and random hexamers. TCRdb passed the immunoSEQ multiplex PCR reads through MiXCR, listing each CDR3 protein once. Among under 200,000 distinct CDR3 sequences, over 85% were seen once, and the ten largest hold 0.095% to 0.12%. Germline CDR1 and CDR2: LNHDA and SQIVND (reference sequence). Trimming took 8 bases from V and 5 from J, leaving 14 bases between them. CDR3 length equals 13 residues. This sequence was found in a human donor in good health. The chain employs TRBV19 and TRBJ2-3; the D gene is possibly TRBD1 (6 bases). The sequencing input was CD4+ T cells from PBMCs. CDR3 sequence: CASVQGLGDTQYF. The CDR3 DNA reads as TGTGCCAGTGTTCAGGGGTTGGGAGATACGCAGTATTTT.